This T cell receptor (beta chain) comes out of a study of blood T cell repertoires in COVID-19. Study overall: Some COVID-19 samples were acute and others convalescent; all came from the United States, Italy and Spain. The analysed material was cDNA or gDNA that came from T cells, B-cell-depleted T cells, or PBMCs.

The trim removed 6 bases at V and 1 base at J, leaving 14 bases unmatched. Germline V gene data show CDR1 as MDHEN and CDR2 as SYDVKM. The CDR3 extends over 17 amino acids. This clone was seen a single time. Methods used by the authors: Estimation of nucleated cell counts was performed using reference gene primer amplification. The protocol was immunoSEQ multiplex PCR, while the TCRdb copy is restricted to in-frame clones and leaves out a portion. V and J calls and clone size are given by that table; D and trimming were obtained from the DNA. The sample carries about 150,000 clones, approximately 78% recorded once.

The clonotype was recovered from a man aged 80 or over with acute or convalescent COVID-19. This chain uses TRBV28 with TRBJ1-1; 7 bases are shared with TRBD1. The sequencing sample was made of peripheral blood. The CDR3, as DNA: TGTGCCAGCAGCCACACGACAGGGAAGGTGGGGAACACTGAAGCTTTCTTT. This sequence encodes CASSHTTGKVGNTEAFF.